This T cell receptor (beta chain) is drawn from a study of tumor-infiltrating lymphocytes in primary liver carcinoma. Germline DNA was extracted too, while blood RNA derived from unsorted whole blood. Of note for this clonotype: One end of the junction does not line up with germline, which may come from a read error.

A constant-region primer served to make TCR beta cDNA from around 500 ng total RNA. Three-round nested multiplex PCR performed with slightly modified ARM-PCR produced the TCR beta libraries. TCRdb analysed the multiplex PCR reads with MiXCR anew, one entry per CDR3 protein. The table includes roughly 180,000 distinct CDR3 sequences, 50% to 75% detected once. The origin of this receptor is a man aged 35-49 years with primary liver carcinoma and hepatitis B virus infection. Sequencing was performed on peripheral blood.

The CDR3 protein is CASSLGTSYEQHF. For the CDR3, the DNA is TGTGCCAGCAGCCTCGGGACTTCCTACGAGCAGCACTTC. The rearrangement uses TRBV7-6 and TRBJ2-7; weak D call: TRBD2 (6 bases). Germline V gives CDR1 SGHVS, CDR2 FNYEAQ. CDR3 length: 13 residues.